This T cell receptor (beta chain) was captured by sequencing in a study of PD-L1 blockade in urothelial cancer. Study-wide context: At 6 weeks and at 3 weeks (second dose) after treatment start, blood was analyzed.

The repertoire was sequenced with immunoSEQ multiplex PCR; TCRdb's copy has only in-frame clones and lacks some. The sample contains roughly 32,000 clones, roughly 84% of which appear only once. Germline CDR1 reads MNHEY; CDR2 reads SMNVEV (reference sequence). Trimming cost V 5 bases and J 3 bases, with 14 bases left between them. This CDR3 spans 14 amino acids. All patients carried locally advanced or metastatic urothelial carcinoma. Study-wide points: Patients with below-median pretreatment blood clonality survived longer.

A note on this clone: Its matching antigen is unknown.

The chain combines TRBV27 with TRBJ2-7, with D perhaps matching TRBD2 (6 bases). This specimen consisted of PBMCs, obtained around atezolizumab (anti-PD-L1) treatment. This receptor was obtained from a man in his 60s with urothelial cancer. This CDR3 reads CASSPGLPLYEQYF. CDR3 nucleotides: TGTGCCAGCAGTCCAGGACTACCCCTCTACGAGCAGTACTTC.